The 26 T cell receptor beta chains listed next were all sequenced from one sample in a study of T-cell reconstitution after alpha-beta-depleted transplantation in children. Researchers prepared the TCRbeta library using unique molecular identifiers, the study reports. TCRdb re-derived calls from the PCR reads in MiXCR, one entry per CDR3 protein. The table has some 200,000 distinct CDR3 sequences, more than 6.5% seen once. The material was PBMCs from the stem cell graft donor, obtained from the stem cell graft. Receptor source: a human donor who donated a stem cell graft to a child with Wiskott-Aldrich syndrome.

This clonotype was detected many times. V is TRBV20-1 and J is TRBJ2-1; TRBD1 agrees at 8 bases. After removal of 4 bases from V and 5 bases from J, the junction contained 7 bases not matched to a gene. Germline loops: CDR1 DFQATT, CDR2 SNEGSKA (reference sequence). The CDR3 is 14 amino acids. The CDR3 DNA reads as TGCAGTGCTAAATCTGGACAGGGTCACAATGAGCAGTTCTTC. Amino acids: CSAKSGQGHNEQFF.

This clonotype has at least ten counts. This sequence joins TRBV14 and TRBJ2-7; no definite D call. Per germline, CDR1 SGHDN and CDR2 FVKESK. CDR3 length equals 15 residues. CDR3 sequence reads: CKFKQSRGIPYEQYF. As DNA, the CDR3 is TGTAAATTTAAACAATCAAGAGGAATACCCTACGAGCAGTACTTC.

This clonotype occurred many times. The rearrangement uses TRBV12-3 or TRBV12-4 and TRBJ2-1, with 7 bases identical to TRBD2. Unmatched junction bases numbered 2, after V lost 2 bases and J lost 4 bases. The CDR3 runs 14 residues. The CDR3 is CASSLSREYNEQFF. CDR3 nucleotide sequence: TGTGCCAGCAGTTTATCGCGGGAGTACAATGAGCAGTTCTTC.

The chain carries TRBV7-8 and TRBJ2-3; D unresolved. Germline V lookup: CDR1 SGHVS, CDR2 FQNEAQ. There are 12 residues in the CDR3. V lost 5 bases and J 6 bases, leaving 9 bases between the germline ends. CDR3: CASSPGQDTQYF. The CDR3 DNA reads TGTGCCAGCAGCCCGGGCCAGGATACGCAGTATTTT.

This clonotype was counted many times. This chain uses TRBV28 with TRBJ2-1; 10 positions match TRBD2. CDR3 length: 14 amino acids. Germline V gene sequence: CDR1 MDHEN, CDR2 SYDVKM. Trimming removed 6 bases from V and 8 bases from J; junction bases left unmatched: 7. The CDR3 region is CASSTSGILDEQFF. Here the CDR3 DNA reads TGTGCCAGCAGCACTAGCGGGATACTGGATGAGCAGTTCTTC. Drawing the rest from reference TRBV28 and TRBJ2-1, the complete variable domain is DVKVTQSSRYLVKRTGEKVFLECVQDMDHENMFWYRQDPGLGLRLIYFSYDVKMKEKGDIPEGYSVSREKKERFSLILESASTNQTSMYLCASSTSGILDEQFFGPGTRLTVL.

This clonotype has a count of ten or more. The rearrangement links TRBV20-1 to TRBJ1-1; D unclear. Per germline, CDR1 DFQATT and CDR2 SNEGSKA (reference sequence). Trimming removed 6 bases from V and 0 bases from J, with 14 bases in between. The length of the CDR3 is 14 residues. CDR3 amino acids: CSATPGNMNTEAFF. CDR3 in DNA: TGCAGTGCGACCCCGGGGAACATGAACACTGAAGCTTTCTTT.

V and J are TRBV4-1 and TRBJ1-1; no clear D. The CDR3 has 16 amino acids. V was pared by 5 bases and J by 4 bases, with 20 bases between. Germline V gives CDR1 MGHRA, CDR2 YSYEKL. The CDR3 reads CASSSQNYPATTEAFF. The CDR3, as DNA: TGCGCCAGCAGCTCCCAAAACTACCCAGCGACCACTGAAGCTTTCTTT.

This clonotype has ten or more counts. The chain recombines TRBV12-3 or TRBV12-4 with TRBJ2-1; 7 bases line up with TRBD1. The CDR3 runs to 19 residues. J gave up 2 bases and V 2 bases, and 15 bases lay outside the gene matches. This chain's CDR3 is CASSLFARGIEKTYNEQFF. CDR3 DNA sequence: TGTGCCAGCAGTTTATTTGCCAGGGGGATCGAAAAAACCTACAATGAGCAGTTCTTC.

This clonotype was counted a few times. V usage is TRBV27 and J usage is TRBJ1-1; D gene uncertain. The germline V gene encodes CDR1 MNHEY and CDR2 SMNVEV (reference sequence). V lost 0 bases to trimming and J lost 1 base, with 9 bases between them. The CDR3 totals 15 residues. The CDR3 sequence: CASSLSKGANTEAFF. The CDR3 nucleotides are TGTGCCAGCAGTTTATCTAAAGGAGCGAACACTGAAGCTTTCTTT.

This CDR3 is CASSPDRGRRETQYF. The DNA of the CDR3 is TGTGCCAGCAGTCCCGACAGGGGACGGAGGGAGACCCAGTACTTC. The chain recombines TRBV28 with TRBJ2-5; 8 nucleotides align to TRBD1. The CDR3 length is 15 residues. The germline V gene encodes CDR1 MDHEN and CDR2 SYDVKM. Losses at the gene ends were 5 bases for V and 5 bases for J; bases not matched to a gene: 10.

This clonotype was found many times. This chain uses TRBV29-1 with TRBJ2-5; the D is unclear. The CDR3 runs 12 residues. Trimming pared 4 bases from V and 1 base from J, leaving 7 bases between. Germline CDR1 reads SQVTM; CDR2 reads ANQGSEA. The CDR3 protein is CSVGTAQETQYF. DNA for the CDR3: TGCAGCGTTGGTACAGCCCAAGAGACCCAGTACTTC. The complete variable domain, with remaining parts taken from reference TRBV29-1 and TRBJ2-5, reads SAVISQKPSRDICQRGTSLTIQCQVDSQVTMMFWYRQQPGQSLTLIATANQGSEATYESGFVIDKFPISRPNLTFSTLTVSNMSPEDSSIYLCSVGTAQETQYFGPGTRLLVL.

This clonotype was counted a few times. This chain uses TRBV7-8 with TRBJ2-5; D is uncertain. Trimming took 4 bases from V and 5 from J, leaving 8 bases between them. The CDR3 consists of 12 residues. CDR1 and CDR2 (germline): SGHVS, FQNEAQ. The CDR3 region is CASSSWDETQYF. The CDR3 DNA reads as TGTGCCAGCAGCTCTTGGGATGAGACCCAGTACTTC.

The table lists this clonotype with many counts. The CDR3 nucleotides read TGCAGTGCTAGAGTAGAGACCCAGTACTTC. Translated, it gives CSARVETQYF. The chain recombines TRBV20-1 with TRBJ2-5; D gene uncertain. Germline V lookup: CDR1 DFQATT, CDR2 SNEGSKA (reference sequence). The CDR3 is 10 amino acids. V lost 1 base to trimming and J lost 4 bases, with 1 base between them.

This clonotype showed up just a few times. The chain is built from TRBV7-9 and TRBJ1-1, with 8 bases fitting TRBD1. CDR1 and CDR2 from the germline V gene are SEHNR and FQNEAQ (reference sequence). V gave up 6 bases and J gave up 5 bases; unmatched junction bases: 8. The CDR3 spans 14 residues. The CDR3 DNA reads TGTGCCAGCAGTGCACAGGGGGTCGCAACTGAAGCTTTCTTT. It codes for CASSAQGVATEAFF.

V and J are TRBV11-2 and TRBJ2-1; a weak D match, TRBD2 (6 bases). Germline loops: CDR1 SGHAT, CDR2 FQNNGV. The CDR3 is 15 amino acids. V was trimmed by 6 bases and J by 8 bases, leaving 20 bases between them. The CDR3 here is CASRREDYLSYEQFF. In DNA form, the CDR3 reads TGTGCCAGCAGGCGTGAGGACTACCTCAGCTATGAGCAGTTCTTC.

This clonotype has a count of ten or more. This chain joins TRBV6-6 and TRBJ1-4; D not resolved. Germline values: CDR1 MNHNY, CDR2 SVGAGI (reference sequence). Trimming took 6 bases from V and 8 from J, leaving 7 bases between them. CDR3 size: 11 residues. CDR3 protein: CASSREEKLFF. CDR3 nucleotide sequence: TGTGCCAGCAGCAGAGAAGAAAAACTGTTTTTT.

J is TRBJ2-1 and V is TRBV11-2; D might be TRBD1 (5 bases). The CDR3 length is 12 residues. Looked up from germline, CDR1 is SGHAT and CDR2 is FQNNGV. The V gene lost 3 bases and the J gene lost 7 bases, with 7 bases spanning the gap. CDR3 in DNA: TGTGCCAGCAGCTTCAGGGTAAATGAGCAGTTCTTC. Amino acid sequence: CASSFRVNEQFF.

This clonotype was counted many times. CDR3 loop: CASSSENALVHEQFF. In nucleotides, the CDR3 is TGTGCCAGCAGTTCCGAAAACGCCCTCGTTCATGAGCAGTTCTTC. The rearrangement uses TRBV12-3 or TRBV12-4 and TRBJ2-1; the D is unclear. The V end lost 4 bases, the J end lost 8 bases, and 18 bases lay between the germline ends. This CDR3 is built from 15 residues.

This clonotype was counted between two and nine times. The chain is built from TRBV7-2 and TRBJ1-2; the D gene is possibly TRBD1 (5 bases). The germline CDR1 and CDR2 sequences are SGHTA and FQGNSA. CDR3 size: 13 residues. Trimming removed 4 bases from V and 7 bases from J, with 13 bases in between. CDR3 sequence reads: CASSSTERIGYTF. Written as DNA, the CDR3 is TGTGCCAGCAGCTCGACAGAGCGCATTGGCTACACCTTC. Variable domain in full (rest from reference TRBV7-2 and TRBJ1-2): GAGVSQSPSNKVTEKGKDVELRCDPISGHTALYWYRQSLGQGLEFLIYFQGNSAPDKSGLPSDRFSAERTGGSVSTLTIQRTQQEDSAVYLCASSSTERIGYTFGSGTRLTVV.

This chain joins TRBV11-2 and TRBJ1-2; D uncertain. The CDR3 loop spans 15 amino acids. V shed 2 bases and J shed 6 bases, with 16 bases lying between them. The germline V gene has CDR1 SGHAT and CDR2 FQNNGV. CDR3 sequence reads: CASSLSLERGDGYTF. In nucleotides, the CDR3 is TGTGCCAGCAGCTTATCTTTAGAGCGCGGTGATGGCTACACCTTC.

This clonotype came up many times. The chain is built from TRBV12-3 or TRBV12-4 and TRBJ2-3; TRBD2 might be the D (7 bases). This CDR3 spans 15 amino acids. V lost 5 bases, J lost 3 bases, and 15 bases lay in between. In DNA, the CDR3 is TGTGCCAGCAGTGAGTGGGGGGGCCGTACAGATACGCAGTATTTT. Translating it yields CASSEWGGRTDTQYF.

This chain connects TRBV6-2 or TRBV6-3 to TRBJ2-2; no clear D gene. V gave up 0 bases and J gave up 6 bases, with 5 bases separating them. The CDR3 contains 13 residues. The germline CDR1 and CDR2 sequences are MNHEY and SVGEGT. The CDR3 nucleotides read TGTGCCAGCAGTTACTCGAAGCCCGGGGAGCTGTTTTTT. Translation gives CASSYSKPGELFF.

This clonotype has a count of ten or more. This rearrangement joins TRBV9 to TRBJ2-3; TRBD1 is a possible D gene (5 bases). CDR1 is SGDLS and CDR2 is YYNGEE in the germline V gene. V lost 4 bases and J 2 bases, leaving 17 bases between the germline ends. The CDR3 is 16 amino acids. In DNA, the CDR3 is TGTGCCAGCAGCTTAGGGGAAGGGCTTGTCACAGATACGCAGTATTTT. Protein sequence: CASSLGEGLVTDTQYF.

This clonotype was observed a handful of times. The chain recombines TRBV28 with TRBJ1-5; TRBD1 is a possible D gene (5 bases). The CDR3 runs to 17 residues. V was pared by 6 bases and J by 4 bases, with 22 bases between. The V gene's germline CDR1 is MDHEN and CDR2 SYDVKM. For the CDR3, the DNA is TGTGCCAGCAGGCAACCTAGTCGAGGGGTGCAAAATCAGCCCCAGCATTTT. Translating gives CASRQPSRGVQNQPQHF.

Many counts were recorded for this clonotype. The V gene is TRBV7-9, the J gene TRBJ2-7, with 8 bases lining up with TRBD1. CDR1 SEHNR and CDR2 FQNEAQ come from the germline V gene (reference sequence). V lost 5 bases, J lost 2 bases, and 5 bases stayed unmatched. CDR3 length equals 14 residues. In DNA, the CDR3 is TGTGCCAGCAGCGTGTGGACAGGGACCTACGAGCAGTACTTC. Amino acids: CASSVWTGTYEQYF. The full variable domain, its missing parts supplied by reference TRBV7-9 and TRBJ2-7, is DTGVSQNPRHKITKRGQNVTFRCDPISEHNRLYWYRQTLGQGPEFLTYFQNEAQLEKSRLLSDRFSAERPKGSFSTLEIQRTEQGDSAMYLCASSVWTGTYEQYFGPGTRLTVT.

This clonotype was observed many times. The V and J genes are TRBV6-5 and TRBJ1-2; D is unclear. Trimming took 4 bases from V and 2 from J, leaving 8 bases between them. Germline-derived CDR1 and CDR2 are MNHEY and SVGAGI. This CDR3 region has 13 residues. The CDR3 reads CASSFGRNYGYTF. CDR3 sequence (DNA): TGTGCCAGCAGTTTCGGCCGGAACTATGGCTACACCTTC.